This T cell receptor beta chain was identified during a study of blood T cell repertoires in COVID-19. Adults between roughly 18 and 90 years of age took part from 24 US areas. This CDR3 is 16 amino acids long. After removal of 5 bases from V and 2 bases from J, the junction contained 11 bases not matched to a gene. Looked up from germline, CDR1 is SSHAT and CDR2 is FNYEAQ (reference sequence). Measured with immunoSEQ multiplex PCR; TCRdb has only the in-frame clones, and not every one. The table lists about 220,000 clones, about 88% of them singletons. The V gene is TRBV7-7, the J gene TRBJ2-5, with TRBD2 matching 7 bases. This receptor was taken from a woman aged 30 to 39 who had recovered from COVID-19. The sequencing sample was made of PBMCs or T cells enriched from blood (not recorded which). The CDR3 coding sequence is TGTGCCAGCAGCCCACTTGGGGGGGGGTTACAAGAGACCCAGTACTTC. Translation gives CASSPLGGGLQETQYF.